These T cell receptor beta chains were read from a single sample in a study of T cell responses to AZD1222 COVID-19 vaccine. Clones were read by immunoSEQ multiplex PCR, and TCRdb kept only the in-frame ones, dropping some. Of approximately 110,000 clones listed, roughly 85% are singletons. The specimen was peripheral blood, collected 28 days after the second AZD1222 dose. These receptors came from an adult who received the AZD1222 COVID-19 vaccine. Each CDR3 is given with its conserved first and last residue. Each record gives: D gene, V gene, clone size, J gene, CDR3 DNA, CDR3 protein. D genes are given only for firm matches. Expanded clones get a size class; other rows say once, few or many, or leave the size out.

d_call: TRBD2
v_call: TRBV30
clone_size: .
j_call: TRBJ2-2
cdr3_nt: TGTGCCGTTATAGCGGGTGTTAACACCGGGGAGCTGTTTTTT
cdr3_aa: CAVIAGVNTGELFF

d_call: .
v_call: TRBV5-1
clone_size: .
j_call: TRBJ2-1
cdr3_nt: TGCGCCAGCAGCTTAGGGTCTAGGAACTATGAGCAGTTCTTC
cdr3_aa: CASSLGSRNYEQFF

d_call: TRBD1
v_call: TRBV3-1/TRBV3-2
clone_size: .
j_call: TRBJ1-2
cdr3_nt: TGTGCCAGCAGCCGGGACAGCTATGGCTACACCTTC
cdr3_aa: CASSRDSYGYTF

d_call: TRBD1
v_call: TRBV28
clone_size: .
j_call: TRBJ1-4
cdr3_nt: TGTGCCAGCAGCTCACAGGGGGTTGGGGCAACTAATGAAAAACTGTTTTTT
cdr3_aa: CASSSQGVGATNEKLFF

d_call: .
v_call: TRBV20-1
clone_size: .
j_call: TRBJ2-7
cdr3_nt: TGCAGTGCTAGTGGGGCAGGGGCGGGCGAGCAGTACTTC
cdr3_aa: CSASGAGAGEQYF

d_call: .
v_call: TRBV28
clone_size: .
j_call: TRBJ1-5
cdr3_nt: TGTGCCAGCAGTTTATTTGGTAGCAATCAGCCCCAGCATTTT
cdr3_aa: CASSLFGSNQPQHF

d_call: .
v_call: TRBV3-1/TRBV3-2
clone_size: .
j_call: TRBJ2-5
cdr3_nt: TGTGCCGGCAAAAAAGGGCAGTCTGAGACCCAGTACTTC
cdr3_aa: CAGKKGQSETQYF

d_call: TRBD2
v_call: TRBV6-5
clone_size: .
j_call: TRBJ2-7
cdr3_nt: TGTGCCACCACTAGGGCTAGCGGGAGCTACGAGCAGTACTTC
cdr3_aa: CATTRASGSYEQYF

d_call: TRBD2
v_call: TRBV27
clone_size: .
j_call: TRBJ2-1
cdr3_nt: TGTGCCAGCAGACTTAGACTAGCGGTATGGGAGCAGTTCTTC
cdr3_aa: CASRLRLAVWEQFF

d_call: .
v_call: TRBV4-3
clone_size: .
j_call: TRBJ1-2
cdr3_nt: TGCGCCAGCAGCCAAGATTTGCTCTATGGCTACACCTTC
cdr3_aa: CASSQDLLYGYTF

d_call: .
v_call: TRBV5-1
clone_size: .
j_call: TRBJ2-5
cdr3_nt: TGCGCCAGCAGCTCCTTCGCCGGAGCTCAAGAGACCCAGTACTTC
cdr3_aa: CASSSFAGAQETQYF

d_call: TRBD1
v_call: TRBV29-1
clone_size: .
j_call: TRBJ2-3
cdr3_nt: TGCAGCGTTGAATCAGGGGGCCTCCTCACAGATACGCAGTATTTT
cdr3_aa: CSVESGGLLTDTQYF

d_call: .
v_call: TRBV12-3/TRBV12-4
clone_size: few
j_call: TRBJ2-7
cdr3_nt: TGTGCCAGCAGTTGGGGGGTTTCCTACGAGCAGTACTTC
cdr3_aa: CASSWGVSYEQYF

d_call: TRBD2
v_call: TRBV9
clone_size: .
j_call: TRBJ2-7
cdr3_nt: TGTGCCAGCAGCGTACTAGCGGGAATACGCTACGAGCAGTACTTC
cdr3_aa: CASSVLAGIRYEQYF